The source of this T cell receptor beta chain is a study of blood T cell repertoires in COVID-19. About the study: Some COVID-19 samples were acute and others convalescent; all came from the United States, Italy and Spain. From T cells, B-cell-depleted T cells, or PBMCs came the material, which was cDNA or gDNA.

Authors' data handling: By means of reference gene primer amplification, nucleated cell counts were estimated. Assay: immunoSEQ multiplex PCR; the TCRdb copy retains only in-frame clones and omits some. That table furnishes V, J and clone size, whereas the DNA furnished D and trimming. The sample comprises some 520,000 clones, 89% of which are singletons, and approximately 0.9% rests with the top ten. The V gene lost 6 bases and the J gene lost 8 bases, with 22 bases spanning the gap. Germline V gene data show CDR1 as SGHTA and CDR2 as FQGNSA. This CDR3 contains 16 residues. Followed longitudinally, the Seattle patients had been enrolled during active infection.

This TCR was sampled from a young man with COVID-19, enrolled during active disease. The rearrangement links TRBV7-2 to TRBJ2-2, with no clear D. Material for sequencing was peripheral blood. CDR3 nucleotide sequence: TGTGCCAGCAGAACCGAAAGTACGTTAGTGAGTGGGGAGCTGTTTTTT. This translates into CASRTESTLVSGELFF.